A single T cell receptor beta chain is shown here with its context. This clone has a handful of counts. The clone's antigen remains unknown. No quality values exist for individual bases; no much larger clone is one base distant. The data originate from a study of radiation and T cells in renal cell carcinoma (TCRdb year 2020). Background on the whole study: In total, 53 samples, comprising 25 or so tumors and approximately 27 peripheral blood samples, were subjected to TCR beta sequencing. The last blood draw happened 4 weeks after radiation, timed to coincide with nephrectomy. In the 53 samples combined, some 4 million unique CDR3 nucleotide sequences were found, encoding approximately 2,800,000 unique CDR3 amino acid sequences. General study outcomes and caveats: The single-armed trial design could not address effects of radiation dose or scheduling on the TCR repertoire. An increase in top tumor clonotypes in blood was observed from baseline to 2 weeks post-radiation, followed by contraction by 4 weeks, which was taken to suggest transient expansion of tumor-resident clones. Tracking of blood repertoire dynamics stopped at roughly 4 weeks after treatment, with no follow-up past that point. Because pretreatment tumor biopsies were not available, the study could not determine whether clonotypes were already present within the tumor at baseline.

Interpreted using the paper, the time point label stands for: blood 4 weeks post-SBRT, at nephrectomy. The treatment or condition label, read with the paper, signifies: 15 Gy SBRT to primary tumor, nephrectomy 4 weeks later. Samples were obtained from a clinical trial, in which 15 Gy stereotactic body radiation therapy was delivered to primary renal cell carcinomas and nephrectomy was performed 4 weeks later. Serial peripheral blood from radiation-treated patients was sampled at baseline, 2 weeks and 4 weeks after SBRT to track tumor-enriched clonotypes. Every patient had renal cell carcinoma of clear cell pathology. Genomic DNA for TCR sequencing was prepared using the QIAamp DNA Blood Mini Kit (Qiagen). The analyses included just those samples that passed every quality control check. The immunoSEQ kit was used, according to the manufacturer's recommendations, to generate TCR beta libraries from genomic DNA. To prepare the libraries, a first multiplex PCR with proprietary primers was run, followed by a second PCR that added unique barcodes, and a bead cleanup was done after each round. Each sample batch included a kit-provided positive control reaction and a negative control reaction. The final libraries underwent checking on an Agilent 4200 TapeStation D1000 ScreenTape, volumetric pooling, and quantification by qPCR. Sequencing was performed on an Illumina NextSeq500 using a MidOutput 150-cycle cartridge, with 156 Read1 cycles, 15 Index1 cycles, and the kit custom primers. The pooled library was loaded at roughly 1 pM, and about 20% PhiX control was spiked in. The original pipeline was this. Vendor-processed data were analyzed in R, and a clonotype was defined as all T cells sharing the same CDR3 nucleotide sequence. For clone abundance analyses, frequencies were normalized to the 10,000 most abundant clones per sample. Public T cell clones, which averaged fewer than five per sample, were excluded before analysis. An abundance difference of at least 32-fold between compartments was the criterion for calling clonotypes tumor-enriched or baseline blood-enriched. A beta-binomial differential abundance model was used to identify clonotypes that expanded or contracted between blood time points. Tumor-blood repertoire similarity was measured with the Baroni-Urbani and Buser coefficient, and groups were compared using two-tailed Wilcoxon tests in R. TCRdb holds this immuneACCESS table with in-frame rearrangements only. Some clones are missing; in checked studies, unresolved V genes explain under half, and the rest has no known cause. D and trimming come from the DNA, and the V and J calls and clone size come from that table. The sample table lists 97,000 or so clones, 70% to 85% of them with a count of one. The top ten clones comprise approximately 7.7% of the sample.

Sample: blood, taken from a patient whose treatment included radiotherapy and nephrectomy. The TCR originated in a man in his fifties or sixties with renal cell carcinoma.

The DNA sequence is TGTGCCAGCTCACCACAAGCCACAGGGAAGGGCAATCAGCCCCAGCATTTT. This sequence encodes CASSPQATGKGNQPQHF. The chain is assembled from TRBV18 and TRBJ1-5, and the D gene may be TRBD1, 6 bases matching. From its cysteine to its phenylalanine, the CDR3 spans 17 amino acids. Only the CDR3 portion is preserved as DNA: 51 bases, with reading frame beginning at the first base. Relative to germline, V is 1 base shorter and J is 2 bases shorter, with 15 bases between their ends. From a lookup of the germline V gene, CDR1 and CDR2 are KGHSH and LQKENI.